Each of the 18 T cell receptor beta chains below was sequenced from the same sample in a study of cytomegalovirus exposure and HLA in healthy donors. 13 Jbeta primers and 60 Vbeta primers were used for the PCR. Libraries were prepared by immunoSEQ multiplex PCR; TCRdb keeps only in-frame clonotypes and omits some of them. This sample carries about 140,000 clones, about 80% of them seen once, and the ten largest clones take under 2%. Sequencing used PBMCs. The receptors here all came from a woman aged 40 to 50 in good health and CMV-seronegative.

V and J are TRBV6-5 and TRBJ2-7; 10 nucleotides line up with TRBD2. The V gene end was trimmed by 3 bases and the J gene end by 4 bases; junction bases not matched to a gene: 3. CDR3 length: 14 residues. The germline V gene has CDR1 MNHEY and CDR2 SVGAGI. CDR3 loop: CASSYGTSDYEQYF. As DNA, the CDR3 is TGTGCCAGCAGTTATGGGACTAGCGATTACGAGCAGTACTTC.

The gene calls are TRBV18 and TRBJ2-7, with 8 bases that match TRBD1. V was pared by 4 bases and J by 4 bases, with 0 bases of the junction left unmatched. Per the germline V gene, CDR1 is KGHSH and CDR2 is LQKENI. This CDR3 comprises 12 residues. The CDR3 sequence: CASSRTGYEQYF. As DNA, the CDR3 is TGTGCCAGCTCACGGACAGGGTACGAGCAGTACTTC.

The J gene is TRBJ1-1, the V gene TRBV13; 10 nucleotides align to TRBD1. The V gene end was trimmed by 5 bases and the J gene end by 0 bases; junction bases not matched to a gene: 6. CDR3 size: 16 residues. Germline V gene data show CDR1 as PRHDT and CDR2 as FYEKMQ (reference sequence). CDR3 DNA: TGTGCCAGCAGCCCCCGGACAGGGGGGATGAACACTGAAGCTTTCTTT. Residues: CASSPRTGGMNTEAFF.

The V call is TRBV2, the J call TRBJ2-1; TRBD2 matches 13 bases. The CDR3 totals 21 residues. The ends lost 6 bases at V and 0 bases at J; junction bases unmatched: 17. CDR1 and CDR2 from the germline V gene are SNHLY and FYNNEI. The CDR3 sequence is CASRGLAGLMNYSHSYNEQFF. CDR3 DNA sequence: TGTGCCAGCAGGGGACTAGCGGGACTCATGAACTACTCCCACTCCTACAATGAGCAGTTCTTC.

This chain links TRBV6-1 with TRBJ1-2; 8 bases align to TRBD1. Per the germline V gene, CDR1 is MNHNS and CDR2 is SASEGT. The CDR3 is 12 residues long. V trimming: 6 bases; J trimming: 7 bases; junction bases outside the gene matches: 4. The CDR3 coding sequence is TGTGCCAGCAGCGGGACAGGTCGTGGCTACACCTTC. Its translation: CASSGTGRGYTF.

A remark on this clone: Sequence at one end of the junction differs from germline and may be a read error. The chain carries TRBV10-2 and TRBJ2-7, with 7 bases lining up with TRBD2. The CDR3 runs to 15 residues. The germline V gene has CDR1 WSHSY and CDR2 SAAADI. CDR3 region: CASRRGSGTWDEQYF. In DNA, the CDR3 is TGCGCCAGCAGACGGGGGAGCGGGACCTGGGACGAGCAGTATTTC.

This chain connects TRBV7-3 to TRBJ2-7; 7 positions agree with TRBD2. This CDR3 has 15 residues. V dropped 8 bases and J dropped 1; count of bases not matched to a gene: 11. Germline V gives CDR1 SGHTA, CDR2 FQGTGA. The CDR3 DNA reads as TGTGCCAGCGCCGTAGGCGGGGGAGGGTCCTACGAGCAGTACTTC. As protein: CASAVGGGGSYEQYF.

This clone came up once. The gene calls are TRBV7-9 and TRBJ1-2, with a possible D match to TRBD1 (5 bases). Germline values: CDR1 SEHNR, CDR2 FQNEAQ (reference sequence). Trimming removed 8 bases at V and 8 bases at J, with 12 bases between. The CDR3 runs 11 residues. CDR3 DNA sequence: TGTGCCAGCTACAACGGGGGGGGCTACACCTTC. It yields the protein CASYNGGGYTF.

The chain combines TRBV28 with TRBJ1-1; 7 positions agree with TRBD1. Germline CDR1 MDHEN, CDR2 SYDVKM. V was pared by 3 bases and J by 2 bases, with 3 bases of the junction left unmatched. This CDR3 is built from 14 residues. CDR3 region: CASSFRQGNTEAFF. The CDR3 DNA sequence: TGTGCCAGCAGTTTTCGACAGGGCAACACTGAAGCTTTCTTT.

The chain joins TRBV5-1 to TRBJ1-2; D ambiguous. The ends were cut back, 2 bases at V and 5 bases at J, with 10 bases in the middle. The CDR3 is 13 residues long. CDR1 is SGHRS and CDR2 is YFSETQ in the germline V gene. The CDR3 protein is CASSLRTRYGYTF. CDR3 bases: TGCGCCAGCAGCTTACGTACGCGTTATGGCTACACCTTC.

The V gene is TRBV5-6, the J gene TRBJ2-1; 7 nucleotides agree with TRBD2. Germline assignment: CDR1 SGHDT and CDR2 YYEEEE. After removal of 0 bases from V and 3 bases from J, the junction contained 12 bases not matched to a gene. The CDR3 covers 18 residues. Written as DNA, the CDR3 is TGTGCCAGCAGCTTGGCCTCTTGGCTAGCGGATTACTACAATGAGCAGTTCTTC. Translation gives CASSLASWLADYYNEQFF.

J is TRBJ2-2 and V is TRBV4-3, with TRBD2 matching 9 bases. This CDR3 region has 15 residues. Looked up from germline, CDR1 is LGHNA and CDR2 is YSLEER. The V and J ends lost 1 base and 6 bases, in that order; junction bases with no gene match: 3. In DNA form, the CDR3 reads TGCGCCAGCAGCCAAGGGACTAGCGTGGCCGGGGAGCTGTTTTTT. Translated: CASSQGTSVAGELFF.

DNA for the CDR3: TGTGCCAGCAGTTCCCCGGGACAGCCAGTCTATGGCTACACCTTC. Translation: CASSSPGQPVYGYTF. J is TRBJ1-2 and V is TRBV28; 7 nucleotides agree with TRBD1. Per germline, CDR1 MDHEN and CDR2 SYDVKM. Trimming at V came to 4 bases and at J to 4 bases, leaving 9 bases not matched to a gene. This CDR3 comprises 15 residues.

The chain joins TRBV4-2 to TRBJ1-1; D may be TRBD1 (5 bases). Looked up from germline, CDR1 is LGHNA and CDR2 is YNFKEQ. V lost 1 base and J 4 bases, leaving 13 bases between the germline ends. This CDR3 comprises 15 residues. The CDR3 region is CASSQVLRGATEAFF. The CDR3 nucleotides are TGTGCCAGCAGCCAAGTTTTACGTGGGGCCACTGAAGCTTTCTTT.

The genes are TRBV9 and TRBJ2-7, with 13 bases aligning to TRBD2. Germline V gene sequence: CDR1 SGDLS, CDR2 YYNGEE. Trimming removed 3 bases from V and 0 bases from J; junction bases left unmatched: 3. This CDR3 has 16 residues. CDR3 bases: TGTGCCAGCAGCGACGGACTAGCGGGAGCCTCCTACGAGCAGTACTTC. This translates into CASSDGLAGASYEQYF.

In regard to this clone: The sample holds other DNA sequences that translate to the same CDR3. The chain is built from TRBV5-1 and TRBJ1-5, with D maybe TRBD1 (5 bases). Trimming shortened V by 0 bases and J by 1 base, and 8 bases separated the two germline ends. From germline, CDR1 is SGHRS and CDR2 YFSETQ. The CDR3 is made up of 15 amino acids. CDR3 nucleotide sequence: TGCGCCAGCAGCTTGGCGGCAGGGAGCAATCAGCCCCAGCATTTT. It yields the protein CASSLAAGSNQPQHF.

The J gene is TRBJ1-2, the V gene TRBV19, with unresolved D. The CDR3 sequence is 12 residues long. V lost 10 bases, J lost 3 bases, and 12 bases lay in between. Germline lookup yields CDR1 LNHDA and CDR2 SQIVND (reference sequence). The CDR3 DNA sequence: TGTGCCACCCGTCTTTCCCACTATGGCTACACCTTC. Protein: CATRLSHYGYTF.

This chain joins TRBV2 and TRBJ1-3, with a weak D call TRBD1 (5 bases). Germline CDR1 and CDR2: SNHLY and FYNNEI. The CDR3 is 15 residues long. V was cut by 6 bases and J by 1 base, with 13 bases left in between. CDR3 in amino acids: CASSWGRESGNTIYF. As DNA, the CDR3 is TGTGCCAGCAGCTGGGGGAGGGAATCTGGAAACACCATATATTTT.